This entry describes one TCR beta chain. Only in-frame clones appear in the TCRdb table, and some are missing; sequencing was by immunoSEQ multiplex PCR. The table has more than 95,000 clones, about 84% seen once. Time point given: peripheral blood 6 weeks after treatment start. Each patient supplied 1 to 8 pretreatment and on-treatment samples. This sample is drawn from a study of PD-L1 blockade in urothelial cancer. The CDR3 runs 14 residues. The V gene lost 3 bases and the J gene lost 7 bases, with 13 bases spanning the gap. CDR1 is LNHDA and CDR2 is SQIVND in the germline V gene (reference sequence).

The receptor's source is a man aged 50-59 years with urothelial cancer. The starting material was PBMCs, obtained around atezolizumab (anti-PD-L1) treatment. This chain links TRBV19 with TRBJ1-5; TRBD1 is a possible D gene (5 bases). The CDR3 sequence is CASSIIGQGQPQHF. The CDR3 DNA reads TGTGCCAGTAGTATTATAGGACAAGGGCAGCCCCAGCATTTT.